Below, one TCR beta chain is given with its context. Its antigen is unidentified. This entry is derived from a study of T cell responses to AZD1222 COVID-19 vaccine. Overall study context: The analysis combined second doses at about 4 or about 12 weeks. Study-wide points: The donor cohort was predominantly white British with a female majority, and clonal diversity may have been underestimated. Distributed over spike, vaccine-associated CD4 TCRs predominated at 160-218 and 743-854. Recipients of AZD1222 seropositive at baseline numbered only 6 or 7.

V lost 0 bases to trimming and J lost 13 bases, with 10 bases between them. Looked up from germline, CDR1 is DFQATT and CDR2 is SNEGSKA (reference sequence). The CDR3 sequence is 11 residues long. Sequenced by immunoSEQ multiplex PCR; TCRdb stores in-frame clones only, minus some. The sample has about 68,000 clones, more than 70% seen once. The receptor's source is an adult in good health. The source material was peripheral blood, sampled on day 0 of AZD1222 vaccination. The chain carries TRBV20-1 and TRBJ2-4, with a possible D match to TRBD2 (5 bases). CDR3 coding DNA: TGCAGTGCTAGAGATCCGAGGGCACAGTACTTC. Protein sequence: CSARDPRAQYF.